A single sample is the source of the 29 T cell receptor beta chains below, sequenced in a study of human T cells and chemical hapten exposure. TCRdb called the RACE reads again in MiXCR, with one record for every CDR3 protein. The profile shows a few hundred thousand distinct CDR3 sequences, about 5.4% of them singletons. Indicated time point: pre-sensitization, week 0. Treatment described: therapeutic diphenylcyclopropenone sensitization with weekly scalp DPC. The material sequenced was whole blood, taken in connection with sensitization to the hapten diphenylcyclopropenone (DPC). All receptors come from a woman aged 18-35 years with alopecia areata. Some clones in this sample may be carry-over from other donors' samples.

This clonotype was observed at least ten times. The gene calls are TRBV7-2 and TRBJ2-1; D remains ambiguous. The CDR3 totals 11 residues. CDR1 is SGHTA, CDR2 FQGNSA, per germline. The V and J ends lost 5 bases and 6 bases respectively, with 5 bases between them. The CDR3 loop is CASSLTNEQFF. The DNA for the CDR3 is TGTGCCAGCAGCCTAACCAATGAGCAGTTCTTC.

This clonotype was picked up many times. This rearrangement joins TRBV24-1 to TRBJ1-5; tentatively, D is TRBD1 (5 bases). The germline V and J ends were trimmed by 7 bases and 1 base, with 10 bases remaining between them. This CDR3 spans 14 amino acids. The germline gives CDR1 KGHDR, CDR2 SFDVKD. DNA of the CDR3: TGTGCCACCAGGACCAGGGACAGCAATCAGCCCCAGCATTTT. It translates to CATRTRDSNQPQHF.

This sequence joins TRBV7-9 and TRBJ1-5; 7 bases agree with TRBD1. Germline assignment: CDR1 SEHNR and CDR2 FQNEAQ (reference sequence). V lost 4 bases, J lost 1 base, and 13 bases stayed unmatched. The CDR3 contains 18 residues. The chain's CDR3 is CASSWGQSHLESNQPQHF. The CDR3 nucleotides read TGTGCCAGCAGCTGGGGACAGAGCCATTTAGAGAGCAATCAGCCCCAGCATTTT.

V is TRBV7-2 and J is TRBJ1-6; tentative D call: TRBD1 (6 bases). Trimming stripped 2 bases from V and 7 bases from J, with 12 bases between. CDR3 length: 15 residues. Per germline, CDR1 SGHTA and CDR2 FQGNSA. For the CDR3, the DNA is TGTGCCAGCAGCTTAATCTGGGGGCCGAATTCACCCCTCCACTTT. Its translation: CASSLIWGPNSPLHF.

This clonotype was counted between two and nine times. The genes are TRBV6-6 and TRBJ2-2, with TRBD1 identical over 10 bases. CDR3 length equals 15 residues. Per the germline V gene, CDR1 is MNHNY and CDR2 is SVGAGI (reference sequence). The V gene end was trimmed by 6 bases and the J gene end by 3 bases; junction bases not matched to a gene: 4. The CDR3 is CASRRTGGDTGELFF. DNA for the CDR3: TGTGCCAGCAGGCGGACAGGGGGAGACACCGGGGAGCTGTTTTTT.

This clonotype has ten or more counts. The chain has TRBV12-3 or TRBV12-4 and TRBJ1-1; the D gene is possibly TRBD1 (5 bases). The CDR3 has 14 residues. V was trimmed by 3 bases and J by 1 base, leaving 9 bases between them. In DNA, the CDR3 is TGTGCCAGCAGTTTGGCCAGGGCGAACACTGAAGCTTTCTTT. It is translated as CASSLARANTEAFF.

This clonotype was seen a handful of times. This chain joins TRBV4-3 and TRBJ1-2; 8 bases are shared with TRBD1. This CDR3 is built from 16 residues. Germline V lookup: CDR1 LGHNA, CDR2 YSLEER. Unmatched junction bases numbered 11, after V lost 3 bases and J lost 5 bases. The CDR3 here is CASSQEETGARYGYTF. The CDR3 DNA reads TGCGCCAGCAGCCAGGAGGAGACAGGGGCTAGGTATGGCTACACCTTC.

The chain recombines TRBV4-3 with TRBJ2-2; D may be TRBD1 (5 bases). The germline V gene encodes CDR1 LGHNA and CDR2 YSLEER. The ends were cut back, 1 base at V and 7 bases at J, with 22 bases in the middle. The CDR3 extends over 18 amino acids. The CDR3 DNA sequence: TGCGCCAGCAGCCAAGGGAGCAAGGCAGGGATTATTGGCGGGGAGCTGTTTTTT. The encoded protein is CASSQGSKAGIIGGELFF.

This chain connects TRBV6-5 to TRBJ1-1; D gene unclear. Trimming pared 0 bases from V and 1 base from J, leaving 6 bases between. Germline values: CDR1 MNHEY, CDR2 SVGAGI. This CDR3 has 14 amino acids. The CDR3 sequence: CASSYSRENTEAFF. The DNA for the CDR3 is TGTGCCAGCAGTTACTCAAGGGAGAACACTGAAGCTTTCTTT.

This clonotype was recorded a few times. For the CDR3, the DNA is TGTGCCAGCAGAGGGGACCGGGAAACTTTCGCTGAAGCTTTCTTT. It encodes CASRGDRETFAEAFF. The V gene is TRBV6-2 or TRBV6-3, the J gene TRBJ1-1, with D perhaps matching TRBD1 (5 bases). Trimming removed 6 bases from V and 6 bases from J, with 20 bases in between. This CDR3 contains 15 residues. Germline V gene data show CDR1 as MNHEY and CDR2 as SVGEGT.

CDR3 in DNA: TGTGCCAGCAGCCAAGCCAGGGACTATGGCTACACCTTC. This codes for CASSQARDYGYTF. The chain uses TRBV3-1 and TRBJ1-2; possibly TRBD1 for D (5 bases). The germline V gene encodes CDR1 LGHDT and CDR2 YNNKEL (reference sequence). V lost 1 base, J lost 3 bases, and 6 bases lay in between. The CDR3 loop spans 13 amino acids. The full variable domain, in which reference TRBV3-1 and TRBJ1-2 provide the parts outside the CDR3, is DTAVSQTPKYLVTQMGNDKSIKCEQNLGHDTMYWYKQDSKKFLKIMFSYNNKELIINETVPNRFSPKSPDKAHLNLHINSLELGDSAVYFCASSQARDYGYTFGSGTRLTVV.

This chain connects TRBV5-5 to TRBJ2-7; D gene uncertain. Trimming removed 2 bases at V and 2 bases at J, with 14 bases between. The CDR3 is made up of 15 amino acids. Germline V gene data show CDR1 as SGHKS and CDR2 as YYEKEE (reference sequence). CDR3 loop: CASSFRPESPYEQYF. The DNA of the CDR3 is TGTGCCAGCAGCTTCCGGCCGGAAAGCCCCTACGAGCAGTACTTC.

This clonotype was observed at least ten times. This CDR3 is CASSVSFRATSGGAGRGDTQYF. Written as DNA, the CDR3 is TGTGCCAGCAGCGTAAGCTTCCGGGCGACTAGCGGGGGGGCCGGAAGAGGAGATACGCAGTATTTT. The chain joins TRBV9 to TRBJ2-3, with TRBD2 identical over 14 bases. Germline CDR1 and CDR2: SGDLS and YYNGEE. The ends lost 1 base at V and 5 bases at J; junction bases unmatched: 21. This CDR3 is 22 amino acids long.

The chain links TRBV20-1 to TRBJ2-2, with 10 bases identical to TRBD2. Germline V gene data show CDR1 as DFQATT and CDR2 as SNEGSKA (reference sequence). The CDR3 has 15 residues. The junction had 5 bases not matched to a gene; V was cut back by 0 bases and J by 7 bases. The CDR3 region has the DNA TGCAGTGCTAGAGACAGTACTAGCGGGGACGGGGAGCTGTTTTTT. It specifies CSARDSTSGDGELFF.

This clonotype was counted at least ten times. The chain combines TRBV10-3 with TRBJ2-3; 7 bases are shared with TRBD1. Looked up from germline, CDR1 is ENHRY and CDR2 is SYGVKD. Losses at the gene ends were 4 bases for V and 1 base for J; bases not matched to a gene: 5. The CDR3 has 15 residues. CDR3 DNA: TGTGCCATCAGTGGAAGTGGACAGGGCACAGATACGCAGTATTTT. It yields the protein CAISGSGQGTDTQYF.

This clonotype was picked up a small number of times. The chain employs TRBV5-5 and TRBJ2-5, with a weak D call TRBD1 (5 bases). This CDR3 is built from 15 residues. The V gene's germline CDR1 is SGHKS and CDR2 YYEKEE (reference sequence). Trimming removed 2 bases from V and 2 bases from J, with 13 bases in between. CDR3 DNA sequence: TGTGCCAGCAGCTTTTATAGGGGCATTCAAGAGACCCAGTACTTC. Translation gives CASSFYRGIQETQYF.

This clonotype has at least ten counts. This chain connects TRBV20-1 to TRBJ2-7, with D possibly TRBD2 on 5 matching bases. Per germline, CDR1 DFQATT and CDR2 SNEGSKA (reference sequence). The CDR3 is 12 amino acids. Between the trimmed V and J ends, which lost 7 bases and 0 bases, there was a span of 10 bases. CDR3 region: CSGVRDSYEQYF. Here the CDR3 DNA reads TGCAGTGGAGTCCGGGACTCCTACGAGCAGTACTTC.

This clonotype occurred many times. CDR3 coding DNA: TGTGCCAGCAGTTACGGTGTGGAGATGAACACTGAAGCTTTCTTT. Translation gives CASSYGVEMNTEAFF. V gene TRBV6-5 combines with J gene TRBJ1-1; D gene ambiguous. CDR1 and CDR2 from the germline V gene are MNHEY and SVGAGI. The germline V and J ends were trimmed by 2 bases and 0 bases, with 10 bases remaining between them. CDR3 length: 15 amino acids.

This clonotype was counted between two and nine times. This chain joins TRBV4-3 and TRBJ2-3, with D perhaps TRBD1 (5 bases). Germline V CDR1 and CDR2: LGHNA, YSLEER. V dropped 1 base and J dropped 6 bases, with 14 bases sitting between them. The CDR3 loop spans 15 amino acids. CDR3 coding DNA: TGCGCCAGCAGCCAAGTTGGTCAGCACAGGGATACGCAGTATTTT. The encoded protein is CASSQVGQHRDTQYF.

The rearrangement uses TRBV7-2 and TRBJ1-4; D is undetermined. CDR3 length: 14 residues. Germline V gives CDR1 SGHTA, CDR2 FQGNSA. V was clipped by 1 base and J by 8 bases, with 11 bases between them. The CDR3, as DNA: TGTGCCAGCAGCTTAGGCCAGGCGCGAGAAAAACTGTTTTTT. Residues: CASSLGQAREKLFF.

There are a few counts of this clonotype. The chain couples TRBV6-5 to TRBJ1-4, with 10 positions matching TRBD1. This CDR3 comprises 17 residues. CDR1 is MNHEY and CDR2 is SVGAGI in the germline V gene. V was clipped by 4 bases and J by 6 bases; unmatched bases: 11. For the CDR3, the DNA is TGTGCCAGCAGTTCCGGGACAGGGGAGAATGGGGATGAAAAACTGTTTTTT. It encodes CASSSGTGENGDEKLFF.

The chain links TRBV2 to TRBJ1-1; D gene unclear. The germline CDR1 and CDR2 sequences are SNHLY and FYNNEI. CDR3 size: 12 residues. Trimming left V 3 bases short and J 3 bases short, with 5 bases between. CDR3 residues: CASSDSHTEAFF. The CDR3 coding sequence is TGTGCCAGCAGTGACAGCCACACTGAAGCTTTCTTT.

This clonotype was observed many times. J is TRBJ2-3 and V is TRBV24-1, with D tentatively TRBD1 (7 bases). The CDR3 covers 15 residues. Between the trimmed V and J ends, which lost 7 bases and 0 bases, there was a span of 13 bases. The germline V gene encodes CDR1 KGHDR and CDR2 SFDVKD. The chain's CDR3 is CATSQGGQSTDTQYF. The CDR3 DNA reads TGTGCCACCAGCCAGGGGGGACAAAGCACAGATACGCAGTATTTT.

V gene TRBV20-1 combines with J gene TRBJ1-1; 12 bases align to TRBD1. J lost 4 bases, V lost 3 bases, and 9 bases had no gene match. Germline CDR1 is DFQATT and CDR2 is SNEGSKA (reference sequence). This CDR3 is built from 16 residues. In DNA form, the CDR3 reads TGCAGTGCTAGTGGAAAGGGACAGGGGGCCGGCACTGAAGCTTTCTTT. Amino acids: CSASGKGQGAGTEAFF.

The table lists this clonotype with a few counts. The chain joins TRBV6-5 to TRBJ2-3; 11 nucleotides align to TRBD1. J gave up 0 bases and V 9 bases, and 11 bases lay outside the gene matches. The CDR3 covers 17 residues. Germline assignment: CDR1 MNHEY and CDR2 SVGAGI. CDR3 protein: CARDPGQGDFSTDTQYF. In nucleotides, the CDR3 is TGTGCCAGAGATCCGGGACAGGGGGATTTCAGCACAGATACGCAGTATTTT.

This clonotype was seen many times. CDR3: CSASPGTDTEAFF. Written as DNA, the CDR3 is TGCAGTGCTAGCCCAGGGACGGACACTGAAGCTTTCTTT. J is TRBJ1-1 and V is TRBV20-1; D might be TRBD1 (5 bases). The CDR3 extends over 13 amino acids. Germline V gives CDR1 DFQATT, CDR2 SNEGSKA (reference sequence). Trimming left V 3 bases short and J 3 bases short, with 11 bases between.

CDR3: CASSTQLNQPQHF. In DNA, the CDR3 is TGTGCCAGCAGTACGCAGCTCAATCAGCCCCAGCATTTT. The chain has TRBV6-2 or TRBV6-3 and TRBJ1-5; no firm D call. Trimming took 5 bases from V and 3 from J, leaving 8 bases between them. The CDR3 runs to 13 residues. The germline gives CDR1 MNHEY, CDR2 SVGEGT.

The gene calls are TRBV15 and TRBJ1-1; D remains unclear. V dropped 1 base and J dropped 0 bases, with 9 bases sitting between them. CDR1 is LNHNV, CDR2 YYDKDF, per germline (reference sequence). CDR3 size: 15 residues. The CDR3 DNA follows: TGTGCCACCAGCAGAGGGGAGGGAGTGAACACTGAAGCTTTCTTT. This sequence encodes CATSRGEGVNTEAFF. Variable domain in full (rest from reference TRBV15 and TRBJ1-1): DAMVIQNPRYQVTQFGKPVTLSCSQTLNHNVMYWYQQKSSQAPKLLFHYYDKDFNNEADTPDNFQSRRPNTSFCFLDIRSPGLGDTAMYLCATSRGEGVNTEAFFGQGTRLTVV.

This clonotype came up many times. The chain links TRBV28 to TRBJ2-7; D not resolved. In germline, CDR1 is MDHEN, CDR2 SYDVKM. The CDR3 has 12 amino acids. V was pared by 3 bases and J by 6 bases, with 9 bases between. CDR3 residues: CASSFDPGEQYF. The CDR3 DNA reads TGTGCCAGCAGTTTTGATCCGGGCGAGCAGTACTTC.